These 15 T cell receptor beta chains were sequenced from one sample in a study of T cell changes during pregnancy in multiple sclerosis. Repertoires were generated with immunoSEQ multiplex PCR, while TCRdb's copy carries only in-frame clones and drops some. The repertoire has about 93,000 clones, 75% to 95% of them found once; the top ten carry around 1.8%. This material consisted of peripheral blood, taken after pregnancy. The source is a female donor in good health, enrolled as a control in a pregnancy study.

V gene TRBV4-3 combines with J gene TRBJ2-7; maybe TRBD1 (6 bases). This CDR3 contains 13 residues. V lost 2 bases and J 3 bases, leaving 8 bases between the germline ends. Germline CDR1 is LGHNA and CDR2 is YSLEER. CDR3 sequence: CASSQQDSYEQYF. CDR3 DNA sequence: TGCGCCAGCAGCCAACAGGACAGCTACGAGCAGTACTTC.

The chain employs TRBV11-2 and TRBJ1-6, with no clear D. CDR1 and CDR2 (germline): SGHAT, FQNNGV. The V end was cut by 5 bases, the J end by 5 bases, with 10 bases between. CDR3 length: 14 amino acids. The CDR3 loop is CASSPSGHNSPLHF. Here the CDR3 DNA reads TGTGCCAGCAGCCCCAGTGGCCATAATTCACCCCTCCACTTT.

The chain couples TRBV2 to TRBJ2-2, with 7 bases matching TRBD2. Trimming removed 6 bases from V and 6 bases from J; junction bases left unmatched: 13. CDR1 SNHLY and CDR2 FYNNEI come from the germline V gene. The CDR3 contains 16 residues. CDR3 region: CASRGGRGAEAGELFF. In DNA form, the CDR3 reads TGTGCCAGCAGGGGGGGGAGGGGCGCTGAGGCCGGGGAGCTGTTTTTT.

The chain couples TRBV7-2 to TRBJ2-1, with 9 bases identical to TRBD1. The ends lost 6 bases at V and 8 bases at J; junction bases unmatched: 14. CDR3 length: 16 amino acids. Germline V CDR1 and CDR2: SGHTA, FQGNSA. Here the CDR3 DNA reads TGTGCCAGCAGTTACCTGGGAGGGACAGGGTCGGATGAGCAGTTCTTC. This codes for CASSYLGGTGSDEQFF.

V and J are TRBV15 and TRBJ2-5, with 10 bases fitting TRBD2. V lost 1 base and J lost 1; bases outside the gene matches: 6. The CDR3 sequence is 17 residues long. From germline, CDR1 is LNHNV and CDR2 YYDKDF (reference sequence). The CDR3 reads CATSRGGSGGSQETQYF. CDR3 nucleotide sequence: TGTGCCACCAGCAGAGGCGGTAGCGGGGGGTCCCAAGAGACCCAGTACTTC.

The chain couples TRBV6-5 to TRBJ1-5; possible D gene TRBD1, 5 bases. This CDR3 is 14 amino acids long. V dropped 3 bases and J dropped 2 bases, with 8 bases sitting between them. Germline lookup yields CDR1 MNHEY and CDR2 SVGAGI. The CDR3 protein is CASSYRRGNQPQHF. CDR3 DNA sequence: TGTGCCAGCAGTTATCGCAGGGGCAATCAGCCCCAGCATTTT.

The CDR3 sequence: CASSLARGEQFF. The CDR3 coding sequence is TGTGCCAGCAGCTTAGCGCGGGGGGAGCAGTTCTTC. V and J are TRBV7-8 and TRBJ2-1; 7 positions match TRBD2. Germline CDR1 SGHVS, CDR2 FQNEAQ. The J segment lost 10 bases and the V segment lost 0 bases, leaving 0 bases of the junction unmatched. The CDR3 is 12 residues long.

V usage is TRBV20-1 and J usage is TRBJ1-1; perhaps TRBD1 as D (6 bases). CDR1 is DFQATT and CDR2 is SNEGSKA in the germline V gene (reference sequence). The V end was cut by 6 bases, the J end by 7 bases, with 12 bases between. This CDR3 has 11 amino acids. The CDR3 spells CSAGARSEAFF. The CDR3 nucleotides read TGCAGTGCGGGGGCCAGGAGTGAAGCTTTCTTT.

This chain links TRBV5-4 with TRBJ1-5; D is perhaps TRBD1 (5 bases). The CDR3 is 13 residues long. In germline, CDR1 is SGHNT, CDR2 YYREEE (reference sequence). V was trimmed by 4 bases and J by 7 bases, leaving 12 bases between them. The CDR3 coding sequence is TGTGCCAGCAGCCCGGAACCAGGGCAGCCCCAGCATTTT. The encoded protein is CASSPEPGQPQHF.

This clone was seen just once. The chain is built from TRBV5-4 and TRBJ2-6, with D possibly matching TRBD2 (5 bases). This CDR3 comprises 18 residues. The germline V and J ends were trimmed by 3 bases and 0 bases, with 16 bases remaining between them. The V gene's germline CDR1 is SGHNT and CDR2 YYREEE (reference sequence). This chain's CDR3 is CASSWGAPGGSGANVLTF. The CDR3 nucleotides are TGTGCCAGCAGCTGGGGAGCACCGGGTGGCTCTGGGGCCAACGTCCTGACTTTC. The full variable domain, rest sourced from reference TRBV5-4 and TRBJ2-6, is ETGVTQSPTHLIKTRGQQVTLRCSSQSGHNTVSWYQQALGQGPQFIFQYYREEENGRGNFPPRFSGLQFPNYSSELNVNALELDDSALYLCASSWGAPGGSGANVLTFGAGSRLTVL.

The chain has TRBV6-1 and TRBJ2-5; 7 bases are shared with TRBD1. Germline V gene lookup returns CDR1 MNHNS and CDR2 SASEGT. The ends lost 8 bases at V and 1 base at J; junction bases unmatched: 10. The CDR3 runs 15 residues. The CDR3 region is CASGQGVGVQETQYF. CDR3 bases: TGTGCCAGCGGGCAGGGGGTCGGGGTCCAAGAGACCCAGTACTTC.

As to this clone: Possible read error: a much larger clone is one base away. This sample includes further DNA sequences coding for the same CDR3. This chain joins TRBV19 and TRBJ2-7, with 10 bases that match TRBD1. Trimming at V came to 1 base and at J to 4 bases, leaving 4 bases not matched to a gene. This CDR3 is built from 15 residues. Per the germline V gene, CDR1 is LNHDA and CDR2 is SQIVND (reference sequence). CDR3 in DNA: TGTGCCAGTAGTATAGCCCGGGACAGGGGATACGAGCAGTACTTC. It yields the protein CASSIARDRGYEQYF. Looking up the rest from reference TRBV19 and TRBJ2-7 gives the full variable domain: DGGITQSPKYLFRKEGQNVTLSCEQNLNHDAMYWYRQDPGQGLRLIYYSQIVNDFQKGDIAEGYSVSREKKESFPLTVTSAQKNPTAFYLCASSIARDRGYEQYFGPGTRLTVT.

For this clone: One end of the junction does not line up with germline, which may come from a read error. The chain is built from TRBV7-7 and TRBJ1-5; the D gene is possibly TRBD1 (6 bases). Germline CDR1 is SSHAT and CDR2 is FNYEAQ (reference sequence). The CDR3 is made up of 17 amino acids. CDR3 sequence (DNA): TGTGCTAGCAGCTTAGGGGGGGGAGCTAGGGGCAATCAGCCCCAGCATTTT. Protein product: CASSLGGGARGNQPQHF.

The chain is built from TRBV5-6 and TRBJ2-7; TRBD2 might be the D (5 bases). Germline V CDR1 and CDR2: SGHDT, YYEEEE. There are 13 residues in the CDR3. The V end lost 2 bases, the J end lost 5 bases, and 11 bases lay between the germline ends. The CDR3 sequence: CASSFSGSHEQYF. The CDR3 DNA is TGTGCCAGCAGCTTCTCGGGGTCCCACGAGCAGTACTTC.

This clone has just one count. This sequence joins TRBV7-8 and TRBJ1-2; no firm D call. CDR1 SGHVS and CDR2 FQNEAQ come from the germline V gene. V was pared by 2 bases and J by 4 bases, with 14 bases between. The CDR3 sequence is 15 residues long. The CDR3 sequence is CASSLFQPGGYGYTF. CDR3 coding DNA: TGTGCCAGCAGCTTATTCCAACCCGGAGGCTATGGCTACACCTTC. Looking up the rest from reference TRBV7-8 and TRBJ1-2 gives the full variable domain: GAGVSQSPRYKVAKRGQDVALRCDPISGHVSLFWYQQALGQGPEFLTYFQNEAQLDKSGLPSDRFFAERPEGSVSTLKIQRTQQEDSAVYLCASSLFQPGGYGYTFGSGTRLTVV.